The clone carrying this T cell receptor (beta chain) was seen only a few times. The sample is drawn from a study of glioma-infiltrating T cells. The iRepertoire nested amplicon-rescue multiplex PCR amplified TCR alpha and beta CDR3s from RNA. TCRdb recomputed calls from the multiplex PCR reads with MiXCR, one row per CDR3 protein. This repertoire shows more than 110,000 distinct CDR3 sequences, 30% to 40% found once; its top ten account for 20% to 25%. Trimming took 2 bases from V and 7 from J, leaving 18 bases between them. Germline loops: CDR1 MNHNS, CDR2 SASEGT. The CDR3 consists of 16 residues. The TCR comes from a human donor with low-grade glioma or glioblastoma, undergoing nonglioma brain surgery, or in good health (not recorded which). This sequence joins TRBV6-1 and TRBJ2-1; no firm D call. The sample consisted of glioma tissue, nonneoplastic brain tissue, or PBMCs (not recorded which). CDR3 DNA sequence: TGTGCCAGCAGTGAATCTAGGGTTAAATTCTCGAATGAGCAGTTCTTC. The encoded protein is CASSESRVKFSNEQFF.